What follows is one TCR beta chain and its context. The antigen remains undetermined. The data derive from a study of T cell responses to AZD1222 COVID-19 vaccine. With 10 bases removed from V and 5 bases from J, the gap between germline ends came to 14 bases. This CDR3 is 12 amino acids long. General study points: Repertoires in all cases were sampled only once the peak T cell response had passed. White British donors predominated, females outnumbered males, and clonal diversity was possibly underestimated. Across the whole spike, CD4 TCRs peaked at regions 160-218 and 743-854.

TCRdb's table, derived via immunoSEQ multiplex PCR, lists solely in-frame clones and lacks some. Here the sample spans about 150,000 clones, over 85% being singletons. The genes are TRBV12-3 or TRBV12-4 and TRBJ1-1; D is unclear. The sequenced sample was peripheral blood, obtained 28 days after the second AZD1222 dose. This TCR was recovered from an adult who received the AZD1222 COVID-19 vaccine. CDR3 residues: CATGYQGTEAFF. CDR3 nucleotides: TGTGCCACCGGATATCAAGGTACTGAAGCTTTCTTT.